Following are 3 T cell receptor beta chains from one sample sequenced in a study of shared clonotypes between healthy human individuals. The protocol was immunoSEQ multiplex PCR, while the TCRdb copy is restricted to in-frame clones and leaves out a portion. Of hundreds of thousands of clones listed, around four fifths are singletons. Material for sequencing was memory CD4+ T cells sorted from blood. The sample's subset: CD45RA-negative fraction. The receptor source for this set is a woman in her 30s in good health.

The J gene is TRBJ1-1, the V gene TRBV29-1; possible D gene TRBD1, 5 bases. Trimming left V 7 bases short and J 3 bases short, with 15 bases between. The CDR3 covers 13 residues. CDR1 and CDR2 from the germline V gene are SQVTM and ANQGSEA. Here the CDR3 DNA reads TGCAGCGCAAGGGACGGGGGGGACACTGAAGCTTTCTTT. Encoded protein: CSARDGGDTEAFF. The full variable domain, with the rest looked up from reference TRBV29-1 and TRBJ1-1, is SAVISQKPSRDICQRGTSLTIQCQVDSQVTMMFWYRQQPGQSLTLIATANQGSEATYESGFVIDKFPISRPNLTFSTLTVSNMSPEDSSIYLCSARDGGDTEAFFGQGTRLTVV.

This clone was seen once. V is TRBV19 and J is TRBJ2-7; 7 bases map to TRBD2. Unmatched junction bases numbered 18, after V lost 9 bases and J lost 4 bases. The CDR3 is 16 amino acids. In germline, CDR1 is LNHDA, CDR2 SQIVND (reference sequence). CDR3 sequence reads: CARPLFCTGGRYEQYF. CDR3 nucleotides: TGTGCCAGACCCTTATTTTGTACCGGCGGGAGATACGAGCAGTACTTC.

This chain links TRBV29-1 with TRBJ2-3, with no clear D. Per germline, CDR1 SQVTM and CDR2 ANQGSEA. This CDR3 has 11 amino acids. The CDR3 DNA reads TGCAGTCTCAGAAAGGCAGATACGCAGTATTTT. Encoded protein: CSLRKADTQYF.